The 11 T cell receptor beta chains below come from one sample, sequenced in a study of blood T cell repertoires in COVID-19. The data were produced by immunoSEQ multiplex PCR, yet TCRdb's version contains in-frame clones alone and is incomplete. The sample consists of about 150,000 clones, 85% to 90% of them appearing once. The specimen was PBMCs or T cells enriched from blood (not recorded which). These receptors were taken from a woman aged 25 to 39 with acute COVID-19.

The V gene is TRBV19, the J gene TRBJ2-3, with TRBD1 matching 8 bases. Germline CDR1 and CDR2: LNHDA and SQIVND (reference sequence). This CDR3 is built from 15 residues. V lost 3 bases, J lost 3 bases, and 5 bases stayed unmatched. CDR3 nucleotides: TGTGCCAGTAGTATTTCACAGGGGGTGACAGATACGCAGTATTTT. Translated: CASSISQGVTDTQYF.

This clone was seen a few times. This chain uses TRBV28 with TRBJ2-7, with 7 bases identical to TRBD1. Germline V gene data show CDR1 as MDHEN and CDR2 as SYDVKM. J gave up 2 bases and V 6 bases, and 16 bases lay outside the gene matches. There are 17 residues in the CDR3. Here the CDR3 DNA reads TGTGCCAGCAGGTTACGACCCCTTACAGGGGCGGCCTACGAGCAGTACTTC. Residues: CASRLRPLTGAAYEQYF.

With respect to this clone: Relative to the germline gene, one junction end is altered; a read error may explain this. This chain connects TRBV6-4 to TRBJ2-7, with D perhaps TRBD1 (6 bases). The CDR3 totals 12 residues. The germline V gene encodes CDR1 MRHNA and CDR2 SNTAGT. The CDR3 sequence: CASRARHYTGLF. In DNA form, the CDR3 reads TGTGCCAGCAGAGCGAGACATTACACAGGGCTCTTC.

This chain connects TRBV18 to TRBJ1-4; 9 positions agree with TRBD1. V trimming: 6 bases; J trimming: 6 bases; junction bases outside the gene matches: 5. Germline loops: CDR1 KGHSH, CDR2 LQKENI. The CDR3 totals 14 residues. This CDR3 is CASSPRTGDEKLFF. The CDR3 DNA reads TGTGCCAGCTCGCCGAGGACAGGGGATGAAAAACTGTTTTTT.

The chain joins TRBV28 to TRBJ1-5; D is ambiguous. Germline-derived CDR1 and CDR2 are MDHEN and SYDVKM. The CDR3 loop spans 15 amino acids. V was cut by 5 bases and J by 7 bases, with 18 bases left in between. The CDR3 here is CASSQPYTSAQPQHF. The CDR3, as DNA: TGTGCCAGCAGTCAACCTTATACTAGTGCCCAGCCCCAGCATTTT.

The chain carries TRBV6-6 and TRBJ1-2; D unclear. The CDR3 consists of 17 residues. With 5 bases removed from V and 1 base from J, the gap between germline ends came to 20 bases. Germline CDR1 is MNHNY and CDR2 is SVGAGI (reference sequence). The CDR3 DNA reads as TGTGCCAGCAGTCCCGGAGGTCTTGGGGAAGATAACTATGGCTACACCTTC. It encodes CASSPGGLGEDNYGYTF.

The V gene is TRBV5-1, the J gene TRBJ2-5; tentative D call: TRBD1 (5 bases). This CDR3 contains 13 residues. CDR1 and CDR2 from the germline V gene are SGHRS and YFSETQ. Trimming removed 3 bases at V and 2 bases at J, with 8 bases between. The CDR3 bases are TGCGCCAGCAGCTCTGGACAACAAGAGACCCAGTACTTC. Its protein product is CASSSGQQETQYF.

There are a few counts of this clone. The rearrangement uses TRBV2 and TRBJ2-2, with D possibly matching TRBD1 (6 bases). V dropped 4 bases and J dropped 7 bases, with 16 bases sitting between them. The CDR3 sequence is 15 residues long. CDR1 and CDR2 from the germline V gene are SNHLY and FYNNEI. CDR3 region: CASSVEQGRGGELFF. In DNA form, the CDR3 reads TGTGCCAGCAGTGTAGAACAGGGTCGGGGCGGGGAGCTGTTTTTT.

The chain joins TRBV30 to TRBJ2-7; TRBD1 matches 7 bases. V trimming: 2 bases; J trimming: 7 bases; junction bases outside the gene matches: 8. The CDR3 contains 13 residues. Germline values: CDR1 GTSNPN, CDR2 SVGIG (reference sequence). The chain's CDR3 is CAWSLHGTVEQYF. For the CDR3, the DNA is TGTGCCTGGAGTCTCCATGGGACAGTTGAGCAGTACTTC.

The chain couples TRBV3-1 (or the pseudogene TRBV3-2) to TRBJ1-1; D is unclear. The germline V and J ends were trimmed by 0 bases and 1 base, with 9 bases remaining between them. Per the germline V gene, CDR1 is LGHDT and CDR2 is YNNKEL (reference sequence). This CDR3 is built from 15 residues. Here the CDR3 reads CASSQDTVPNTEAFF. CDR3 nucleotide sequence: TGTGCCAGCAGCCAAGATACGGTCCCGAACACTGAAGCTTTCTTT.

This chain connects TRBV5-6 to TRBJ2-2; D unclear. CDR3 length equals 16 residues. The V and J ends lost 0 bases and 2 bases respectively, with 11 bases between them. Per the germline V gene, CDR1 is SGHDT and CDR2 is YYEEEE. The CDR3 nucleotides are TGTGCCAGCAGCTTGGCTTTAGCCGCCAACACCGGGGAGCTGTTTTTT. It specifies CASSLALAANTGELFF.